This T cell receptor (beta chain) derives from a study of cytomegalovirus exposure and HLA in healthy donors. Study-wide results and limits: 150 to 200 TCR beta chains were listed as cytomegalovirus-associated.

With regard to this clone: Its antigen is undetermined.

Generated by immunoSEQ multiplex PCR, the TCRdb table keeps only in-frame clones and is missing some. The data hold 98,000 or so clones, with 70% to 85% observed a single time. Germline V gene sequence: CDR1 GTSNPN, CDR2 SVGIG (reference sequence). The V end was cut by 1 base, the J end by 5 bases, with 9 bases between. The CDR3 extends over 13 amino acids. Specimen: PBMCs. The V gene is TRBV30, the J gene TRBJ1-3, with D unresolved. This TCR came from a young woman in good health and CMV-seronegative. The CDR3 region is CAWSGGTRNTIYF. CDR3 coding DNA: TGTGCCTGGAGTGGTGGCACGCGAAACACCATATATTTT.